This TCR beta chain was recovered during a study of T cell responses to AZD1222 COVID-19 vaccine. Sequenced by immunoSEQ multiplex PCR; TCRdb stores in-frame clones only, minus some. Among some 200,000 clones, roughly 92% were seen once, and the ten largest hold roughly 0.99%. This clone was seen a single time. V gave up 5 bases and J gave up 8 bases, with 21 bases separating them. Germline loops: CDR1 MNHEY, CDR2 SVGAGI. This CDR3 comprises 15 residues. The input for sequencing was peripheral blood, taken 28 days after the second AZD1222 dose. This receptor was identified in an adult who received the AZD1222 COVID-19 vaccine. This chain connects TRBV6-5 to TRBJ1-1, with D possibly matching TRBD1 (6 bases). The CDR3 bases are TGTGCCAGCAGTCAAACGGGGGCCGTGGGTTTAGAAGCTTTCTTT. It codes for CASSQTGAVGLEAFF.